This TCR beta chain was captured by sequencing in a study of CD8+ T cells in alopecia areata. A word on this clone: Its specificity is unknown.

Points from the study as a whole: TCRs were shared less clearly across patients than in mice, possibly for HLA-related reasons.

Reverse transcribed after extraction, RNA yielded cDNA as the sequencing template. The repertoire was sequenced with immunoSEQ multiplex PCR; TCRdb's copy has only in-frame clones and lacks some. The table lists about 180,000 clones, roughly 65% of them singletons. V lost 8 bases to trimming and J lost 2 bases; unmatched junction nucleotides: 11. Germline V gene lookup returns CDR1 SQVTM and CDR2 ANQGSEA. The CDR3 covers 15 residues. The TCR was taken from a human donor with alopecia areata. The specimen comprised CD4+ T cells sorted from blood, sampled at week 0. The rearrangement joins TRBV29-1 to TRBJ2-5; 10 bases are shared with TRBD1. The CDR3 nucleotides are TGCAGCATCTCGACAGGGGGCAGAACTCAAGAGACCCAGTACTTC. Amino acid sequence: CSISTGGRTQETQYF.